This T cell receptor (beta chain) was identified in a study of T cells in Graves' hyperthyroidism and ophthalmopathy. Study-wide points: Most thyroid clonotypes expanded above 0.001 were also detected in blood.

The CDR3 sequence is 15 residues long. Germline assignment: CDR1 SNHLY and CDR2 FYNNEI. Trimming pared 8 bases from V and 2 bases from J, leaving 18 bases between. This clonotype was recorded at least ten times. Its target is not known. Roughly 9.1 ml of fresh peripheral blood supplied the PBMCs. Amplification targeted TCR beta CDR3 regions from RNA transcripts. TCR CDR3 underwent first-round RT-PCR with the HTBI primer set. TCRdb used MiXCR to reprocess the multiplex PCR reads, holding one entry per CDR3 protein. The sample yields hundreds of thousands of distinct CDR3 sequences, approximately 14% seen once.

Sequencing was done on a sample of blood. This receptor was taken from a woman aged 35 to 49 with Graves' ophthalmopathy. This chain connects TRBV2 to TRBJ1-2, with a tentative D call TRBD1 (6 bases). The CDR3 region has the DNA TGTGCCAGCGATCAGGGGACTACACCAAACTATGGCTACACCTTC. This gives the protein CASDQGTTPNYGYTF.